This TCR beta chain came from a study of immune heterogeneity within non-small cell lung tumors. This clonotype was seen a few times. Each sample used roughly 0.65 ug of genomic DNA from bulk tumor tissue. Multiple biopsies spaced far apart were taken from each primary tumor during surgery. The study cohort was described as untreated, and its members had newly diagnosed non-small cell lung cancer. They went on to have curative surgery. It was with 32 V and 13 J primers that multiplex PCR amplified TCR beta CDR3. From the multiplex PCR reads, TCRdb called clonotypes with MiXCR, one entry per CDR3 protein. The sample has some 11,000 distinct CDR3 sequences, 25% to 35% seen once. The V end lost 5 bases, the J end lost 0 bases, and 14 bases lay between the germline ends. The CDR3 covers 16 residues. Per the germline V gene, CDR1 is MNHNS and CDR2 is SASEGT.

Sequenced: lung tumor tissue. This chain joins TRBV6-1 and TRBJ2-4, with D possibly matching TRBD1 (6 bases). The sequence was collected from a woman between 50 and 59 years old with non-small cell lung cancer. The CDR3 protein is CASSPGQGLAKNIQYF. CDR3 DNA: TGTGCCAGCAGTCCCGGGCAGGGGTTAGCCAAAAACATTCAGTACTTC.